The TCR beta chain under discussion was sequenced for a study of cytomegalovirus exposure and HLA in healthy donors. Study-wide findings and caveats: A later analysis linked a missense DCLRE1C variant to TCR beta V- and J-gene trimming. While the bulk of TCR sequences proved rare, some public TCRs turned up in many donors. In vitro experiments confirmed that a few CMV-associated chains were specific for CMV antigens.

The PCR used 60 Vbeta and 13 Jbeta primers. The repertoire was sequenced with immunoSEQ multiplex PCR; TCRdb's copy has only in-frame clones and lacks some. There are roughly 120,000 clones in the sample; about 73% occur only once, and around 4% lies in the top ten. Per germline, CDR1 LNHDA and CDR2 SQIVND (reference sequence). Trimming at V came to 1 base and at J to 7 bases, leaving 10 bases not matched to a gene. The CDR3 runs 17 residues. Remarks on this clone: Its antigen is not identified.

The J gene is TRBJ1-6, the V gene TRBV19; 7 bases map to TRBD1. The specimen sequenced was PBMCs. The sequence was collected from a woman aged 40 to 50 in good health and CMV-seronegative. CDR3 DNA sequence: TGTGCCAGTAGTATAGCCCCGGGACAGAGGGACAATTCACCCCTCCACTTT. Translation gives CASSIAPGQRDNSPLHF.